A single sample gave rise to the 18 T cell receptor beta chains below, sequenced in a study of early T cells in non-severe SARS-CoV-2 infection (dated by TCRdb to the early 2020s). Library creation used 5' RACE. TCRdb shows the sequencer as NextSeq 500. Using fastp trimming at Q25 and MiXCR clonotype assembly, TCRdb reanalyzed the public sequencing data and kept in-frame beta chains. Rows are combined by CDR3 protein, so each entry shows the most common genes and DNA. The sample has about 66,000 distinct CDR3 sequences on record, roughly 18% of them singletons. About 8.4% of the sample rests with the top ten. The sample here was whole blood, taken at baseline. Source of these receptors: an adult who was a healthcare worker with PCR-confirmed SARS-CoV-2 infection or an uninfected control (not recorded which).

The rearrangement uses TRBV5-1 and TRBJ2-7, with 7 bases identical to TRBD1. CDR1 SGHRS and CDR2 YFSETQ come from the germline V gene. This CDR3 is built from 16 residues. The V segment lost 5 bases and the J segment 0 bases; nucleotides outside the gene matches: 11. The CDR3 is CASRHYRDSHSYEQYF. CDR3 in DNA: TGCGCCAGCAGACATTACCGGGACAGCCACTCCTACGAGCAGTACTTC.

This clonotype was seen repeatedly, ten times or more. This chain links TRBV20-1 with TRBJ2-7; D uncertain. The V end lost 0 bases, the J end lost 5 bases, and 8 bases lay between the germline ends. Germline CDR1 DFQATT, CDR2 SNEGSKA (reference sequence). The CDR3 has 12 amino acids. The CDR3 nucleotides read TGCAGTGCTAGAGATCAGTTCAACGAGCAGTACTTC. Translating gives CSARDQFNEQYF.

This clonotype was detected only a few times. The chain combines TRBV6-4 with TRBJ2-1; a possible D gene is TRBD2 (6 bases). This CDR3 spans 16 amino acids. Trimming shortened V by 1 base and J by 9 bases, and 19 bases separated the two germline ends. Germline CDR1 and CDR2: MRHNA and SNTAGT. The CDR3 coding sequence is TGTGCCAGCAGTGACTTACGGGAGACTTTTTTCGGTGAGCAGTTCTTC. As protein: CASSDLRETFFGEQFF.

This clonotype appeared many times. The chain employs TRBV7-2 and TRBJ1-1; 8 bases are shared with TRBD1. This CDR3 region has 15 residues. Losses at the gene ends were 2 bases for V and 6 bases for J; bases not matched to a gene: 8. Per the germline V gene, CDR1 is SGHTA and CDR2 is FQGNSA. The CDR3 spells CASSLRTGTTAEAFF. In nucleotides, the CDR3 is TGTGCCAGCAGCTTAAGGACAGGGACTACCGCTGAAGCTTTCTTT.

This clonotype came up a few times. The J gene is TRBJ2-5, the V gene TRBV27, with a possible D match to TRBD2 (6 bases). Germline V lookup: CDR1 MNHEY, CDR2 SMNVEV (reference sequence). V was clipped by 5 bases and J by 1 base, with 8 bases between them. This CDR3 contains 13 residues. The chain's CDR3 is CASSRRAQETQYF. The CDR3 DNA is TGTGCCAGCAGTCGGAGGGCCCAAGAGACCCAGTACTTC.

The rearrangement links TRBV29-1 to TRBJ1-1; a possible D gene is TRBD1 (5 bases). Deletions cut 7 bases from V and 5 bases from J, with 14 bases between. Germline V gives CDR1 SQVTM, CDR2 ANQGSEA. The CDR3 consists of 12 residues. DNA for the CDR3: TGCAGCGCTCGCGGGGCGAGGACTGAAGCTTTCTTT. Translating it yields CSARGARTEAFF. The full variable domain, rest sourced from reference TRBV29-1 and TRBJ1-1, is SAVISQKPSRDICQRGTSLTIQCQVDSQVTMMFWYRQQPGQSLTLIATANQGSEATYESGFVIDKFPISRPNLTFSTLTVSNMSPEDSSIYLCSARGARTEAFFGQGTRLTVV.

The V and J genes are TRBV7-2 and TRBJ2-1; 10 positions agree with TRBD2. The ends lost 5 bases at V and 9 bases at J; junction bases unmatched: 7. Germline V lookup: CDR1 SGHTA, CDR2 FQGNSA. The CDR3 consists of 14 residues. The CDR3 is CASSPGLAAGEQFF. The CDR3 bases are TGTGCCAGCAGCCCCGGACTAGCGGCCGGTGAGCAGTTCTTC.

This clonotype was counted only a few times. This rearrangement joins TRBV6-6 to TRBJ1-2; no clear D gene. Trimming stripped 6 bases from V and 1 base from J, with 18 bases between. CDR1 and CDR2 (germline): MNHNY, SVGAGI (reference sequence). This CDR3 has 16 residues. The CDR3 coding sequence is TGTGCCAGCAGCCACGAAGCACCCCGGATTAACTATGGCTACACCTTC. Its protein product is CASSHEAPRINYGYTF.

The J gene is TRBJ2-3, the V gene TRBV25-1, with a weak D call TRBD1 (6 bases). The V gene's germline CDR1 is MGHDK and CDR2 SYGVNS. This CDR3 spans 16 amino acids. Trimming shortened V by 4 bases and J by 1 base, and 15 bases separated the two germline ends. The CDR3 sequence is CASSGMGALGTDTQYF. CDR3 sequence (DNA): TGTGCCAGCAGTGGTATGGGGGCGCTCGGCACAGATACGCAGTATTTT.

This clonotype came up once. The chain recombines TRBV6-6 with TRBJ2-7; D uncertain. The CDR3 is 12 amino acids. Germline CDR1 MNHNY, CDR2 SVGAGI (reference sequence). V was cut by 7 bases and J by 4 bases, with 11 bases left in between. The CDR3 reads CASTSSEYEQYF. CDR3 bases: TGTGCCAGCACTTCAAGCGAGTACGAGCAGTACTTC.

This clonotype was seen at least ten times. The chain is built from TRBV29-1 and TRBJ1-1; D is unresolved. The CDR3 sequence is 13 residues long. Trimming cost V 1 base and J 1 base, with 7 bases left between them. CDR1 is SQVTM, CDR2 ANQGSEA, per germline. The CDR3 region is CSVEGQSNTEAFF. In DNA form, the CDR3 reads TGCAGCGTTGAAGGGCAGTCGAACACTGAAGCTTTCTTT. The complete variable domain, with remaining parts taken from reference TRBV29-1 and TRBJ1-1, reads SAVISQKPSRDICQRGTSLTIQCQVDSQVTMMFWYRQQPGQSLTLIATANQGSEATYESGFVIDKFPISRPNLTFSTLTVSNMSPEDSSIYLCSVEGQSNTEAFFGQGTRLTVV.

This clonotype has ten or more counts. The CDR3, as DNA: TGTGCCAGCAGCTTAAACCCCGGACAGGGCGGAGGCTACACCTTC. This codes for CASSLNPGQGGGYTF. V gene TRBV7-9 combines with J gene TRBJ1-2; 8 bases agree with TRBD1. V was clipped by 2 bases and J by 8 bases; unmatched bases: 10. There are 15 residues in the CDR3. Germline V CDR1 and CDR2: SEHNR, FQNEAQ (reference sequence).

This clonotype was found a few times. This chain joins TRBV7-9 and TRBJ1-2; 7 nucleotides line up with TRBD1. Germline V CDR1 and CDR2: SEHNR, FQNEAQ (reference sequence). The V segment lost 3 bases and the J segment 4 bases; nucleotides outside the gene matches: 2. The CDR3 contains 13 residues. CDR3 DNA sequence: TGTGCCAGCAGCTTTGAGGGGGCCTATGGCTACACCTTC. Encoded protein: CASSFEGAYGYTF.

V and J are TRBV7-2 and TRBJ2-5, with TRBD2 matching 9 bases. Trimming at V came to 5 bases and at J to 7 bases, leaving 11 bases not matched to a gene. The CDR3 sequence is 15 residues long. Germline V lookup: CDR1 SGHTA, CDR2 FQGNSA. CDR3 nucleotide sequence: TGTGCCAGCAGCCTTAGGGCGGGAGGGCCAGTGACCCAGTACTTC. This encodes CASSLRAGGPVTQYF.

This clonotype was observed many times. The chain couples TRBV14 to TRBJ2-3; D call uncertain. Germline V CDR1 and CDR2: SGHDN, FVKESK. CDR3 size: 12 residues. Trimming pared 3 bases from V and 8 bases from J, leaving 9 bases between. The CDR3 DNA sequence: TGTGCCAGCAGCCAGGGCTTTGCTACGCAGTATTTT. Protein sequence: CASSQGFATQYF.

This clonotype was picked up a small number of times. Written as DNA, the CDR3 is TGTGCCAGCAGTTGGGTCAGTGGCGAGGGGCCATTCGAGCAGTACTTC. It translates to CASSWVSGEGPFEQYF. The rearrangement joins TRBV2 to TRBJ2-7; perhaps D is TRBD1 or TRBD2 (5 bases each). Germline loops: CDR1 SNHLY, CDR2 FYNNEI. This CDR3 has 16 residues. With 5 bases removed from V and 6 bases from J, the gap between germline ends came to 23 bases.

V and J are TRBV25-1 and TRBJ2-7; D gene uncertain. This CDR3 has 17 amino acids. The germline CDR1 and CDR2 sequences are MGHDK and SYGVNS. V was pared by 2 bases and J by 1 base, with 18 bases between. CDR3 nucleotide sequence: TGTGCCAGCAGTGAAGAAGCAATCGCCCCCTATTCCTACGAGCAGTACTTC. Translation gives CASSEEAIAPYSYEQYF.

V gene TRBV12-3 or TRBV12-4 combines with J gene TRBJ2-7; TRBD1 aligns across 7 bases. The CDR3 totals 14 residues. Trimming at V came to 5 bases and at J to 3 bases, leaving 7 bases not matched to a gene. The CDR3 DNA sequence: TGTGCCAGCAGTCCCCCGGGACAGAGCTACGAGCAGTACTTC. Protein sequence: CASSPPGQSYEQYF.